This TCR beta chain was obtained from a study of T cell repertoires in cytomegalovirus infection. Study-wide background: Indications came from public TCR beta signatures; they pointed to CMV infection and to a matching HLA type. Study-wide results and limits: CMV carriers having the relevant HLA were flagged by cumulative public TCR beta family frequency. CMV-specific HLA-C-restricted TCR beta clonotypes dominated the ex vivo response.

Details on this clonotype: The antigen remains undetermined. Since a much larger clone is just one base distant, this may be a read error.

Trimming left V 4 bases short and J 5 bases short, with 12 bases between. This CDR3 region has 13 residues. Germline loops: CDR1 SGHTA, CDR2 FQGNSA. MiXCR was run by TCRdb on the reads, yielding one entry per CDR3 protein. The repertoire holds under 800,000 distinct CDR3 sequences, with around 24% as singletons. The sequenced sample was CD8+ T cells from PBMCs. This TCR was recovered from a human donor in good health (CMV status not recorded). Some clones in this sample may be carry-over from other donors' samples. The chain has TRBV7-2 and TRBJ2-7; possibly TRBD1 or TRBD2 for D (5 bases each). CDR3 nucleotides: TGTGCCAGCAGCTCCCCCGGGACCGACGAGCAGTACGTC. As protein: CASSSPGTDEQYV.